The T cell receptor (beta chain) described here comes from a study of cytomegalovirus exposure and HLA in healthy donors. The table lists this clone with a few counts. Antigen specificity is unknown. The CDR3 is 16 amino acids. Germline V gene lookup returns CDR1 SGHRS and CDR2 YFSETQ. V was pared by 5 bases and J by 3 bases, with 10 bases of the junction left unmatched. Findings and caveats of the study: There was a cluster of highly shared sequence variants that was likely a sequencing artifact.

The PCR employed 60 Vbeta primers together with 13 Jbeta primers. The table came from immunoSEQ multiplex PCR; TCRdb's copy has only in-frame clones and leaves some out. The data contain about 120,000 clones, 65% to 80% of them seen just once; the ten biggest clones take up 2.5% to 3.5%. At sampling all donors were nominally healthy, likely with unrecorded immune exposures. This receptor was taken from a woman aged 35 to 49 in good health and CMV-seropositive. Sequenced sample: PBMCs. V and J are TRBV5-1 and TRBJ2-7; 11 nucleotides align to TRBD1. The CDR3 nucleotides read TGCGCCAGCAGTGCGAATCCGGGACAGGGGGTCTACGAGCAGTACTTC. Translation gives CASSANPGQGVYEQYF.